The 6 T cell receptor beta chains below all came from one sample that was sequenced in a study of shared clonotypes between healthy human individuals. TCRdb's table, derived via immunoSEQ multiplex PCR, lists solely in-frame clones and lacks some. Of under 1,100,000 clones listed, about 75% were seen once; the top ten hold roughly 1.4%. The material sequenced was memory CD4+ T cells sorted from blood. Subset specified: CD45RA-negative fraction. The source is a man younger than 30 in good health.

This clone was detected a few times. V usage is TRBV5-1 and J usage is TRBJ1-2, with TRBD1 matching over 11 bases. The V and J ends lost 2 bases and 7 bases, in that order; junction bases with no gene match: 4. The CDR3 is 14 residues long. Germline-derived CDR1 and CDR2 are SGHRS and YFSETQ. Here the CDR3 DNA reads TGCGCCAGCAGCTTTGACGGACAGGGGGCTGGCTACACCTTC. The encoded protein is CASSFDGQGAGYTF.

The chain combines TRBV28 with TRBJ2-5; 9 bases are a match to TRBD1. The CDR3 is made up of 17 amino acids. Losses at the gene ends were 4 bases for V and 4 bases for J; bases not matched to a gene: 13. CDR1 is MDHEN, CDR2 SYDVKM, per germline. The CDR3 reads CASSSGTGSVSRETQYF. CDR3 DNA: TGTGCCAGCAGTTCCGGGACAGGGAGTGTTAGTCGAGAGACCCAGTACTTC. The whole variable domain, remainder taken from reference TRBV28 and TRBJ2-5, is DVKVTQSSRYLVKRTGEKVFLECVQDMDHENMFWYRQDPGLGLRLIYFSYDVKMKEKGDIPEGYSVSREKKERFSLILESASTNQTSMYLCASSSGTGSVSRETQYFGPGTRLLVL.

This clone was seen only a few times. J is TRBJ1-4 and V is TRBV27; D is undetermined. The CDR3 extends over 15 amino acids. Deletions cut 1 base from V and 0 bases from J, with 6 bases between. The germline V gene encodes CDR1 MNHEY and CDR2 SMNVEV (reference sequence). The CDR3 reads CASSLFRTTNEKLFF. For the CDR3, the DNA is TGTGCCAGCAGTTTATTTCGAACAACTAATGAAAAACTGTTTTTT.

CDR3 residues: CASSVLAGYEQYF. Here the CDR3 DNA reads TGTGCCAGCAGTGTACTAGCGGGCTACGAGCAGTACTTC. This chain connects TRBV2 to TRBJ2-7; 9 bases are a match to TRBD2. Trimming removed 4 bases from V and 3 bases from J; junction bases left unmatched: 1. There are 13 residues in the CDR3. Per the germline V gene, CDR1 is SNHLY and CDR2 is FYNNEI.

This chain connects TRBV4-2 to TRBJ2-1; D is perhaps TRBD1 or TRBD2 (5 bases each). This CDR3 has 16 residues. With 0 bases removed from V and 9 bases from J, the gap between germline ends came to 18 bases. Germline values: CDR1 LGHNA, CDR2 YNFKEQ. The CDR3 DNA reads TGTGCCAGCAGCCAAGATCGGGGCGGCGGCCTCGGTGAGCAGTTCTTC. It specifies CASSQDRGGGLGEQFF.

This clone was detected only a few times. Germline is not matched at one junction end, which may reflect a read error. V gene TRBV4-1 combines with J gene TRBJ1-2; tentatively, D is TRBD1 (6 bases). Germline-derived CDR1 and CDR2 are MGHRA and YSYEKL. The CDR3 runs to 17 residues. CDR3 residues: CASRRFEEGVPSYVYTF. As DNA, the CDR3 is TGCGCCAGCAGACGATTCGAGGAGGGGGTGCCCTCCTATGTCTACACCTTC.